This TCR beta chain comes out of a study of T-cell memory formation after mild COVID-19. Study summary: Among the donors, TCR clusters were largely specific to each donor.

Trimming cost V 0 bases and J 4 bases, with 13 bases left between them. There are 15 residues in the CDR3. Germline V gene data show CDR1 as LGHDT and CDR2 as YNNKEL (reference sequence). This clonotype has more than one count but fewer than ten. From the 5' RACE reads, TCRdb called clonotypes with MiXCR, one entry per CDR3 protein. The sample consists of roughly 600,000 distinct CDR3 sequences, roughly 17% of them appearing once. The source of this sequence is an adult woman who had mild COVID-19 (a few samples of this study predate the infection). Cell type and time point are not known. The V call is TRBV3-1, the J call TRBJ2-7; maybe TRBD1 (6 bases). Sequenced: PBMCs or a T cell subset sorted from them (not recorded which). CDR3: CASSQEPDSLYEQYF. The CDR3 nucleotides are TGTGCCAGCAGCCAAGAACCGGACAGCTTATACGAGCAGTACTTC.